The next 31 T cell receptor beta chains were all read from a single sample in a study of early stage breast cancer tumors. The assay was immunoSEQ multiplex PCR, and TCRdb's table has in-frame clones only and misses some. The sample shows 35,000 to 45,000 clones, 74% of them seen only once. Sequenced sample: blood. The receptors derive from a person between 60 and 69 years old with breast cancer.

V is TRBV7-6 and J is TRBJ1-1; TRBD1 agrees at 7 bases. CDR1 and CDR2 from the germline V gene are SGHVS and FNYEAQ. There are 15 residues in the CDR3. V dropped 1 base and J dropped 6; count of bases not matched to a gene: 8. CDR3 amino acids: CASSLGAGGGPEAFF. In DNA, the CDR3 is TGTGCCAGCAGCTTAGGCGCAGGGGGGGGACCTGAAGCTTTCTTT.

The CDR3 coding sequence is TGTGCCAGCAGTTACTCGATGGGAGGAGAAAATGAAAAACTGTTTTTT. Amino acid sequence: CASSYSMGGENEKLFF. The genes are TRBV6-5 and TRBJ1-4; D call uncertain. Between the trimmed V and J ends, which lost 0 bases and 5 bases, there was a span of 13 bases. Germline CDR1 MNHEY, CDR2 SVGAGI. This CDR3 has 16 amino acids.

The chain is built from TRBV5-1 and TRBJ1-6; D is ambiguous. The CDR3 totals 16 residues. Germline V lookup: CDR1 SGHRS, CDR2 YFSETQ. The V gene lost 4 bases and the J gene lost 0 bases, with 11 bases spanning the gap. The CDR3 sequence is CASSPQTASYNSPLHF. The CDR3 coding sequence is TGCGCCAGCAGCCCCCAGACCGCCTCCTATAATTCACCCCTCCACTTT. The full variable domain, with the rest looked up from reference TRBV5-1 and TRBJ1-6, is KAGVTQTPRYLIKTRGQQVTLSCSPISGHRSVSWYQQTPGQGLQFLFEYFSETQRNKGNFPGRFSGRQFSNSRSEMNVSTLELGDSALYLCASSPQTASYNSPLHFGNGTRLTVT.

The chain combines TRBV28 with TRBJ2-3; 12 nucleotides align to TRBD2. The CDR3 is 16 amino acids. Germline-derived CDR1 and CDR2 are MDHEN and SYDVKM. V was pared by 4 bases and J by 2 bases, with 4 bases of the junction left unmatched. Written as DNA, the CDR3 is TGTGCCAGCAGTTCCTGGACTAGCGGGACCACAGATACGCAGTATTTT. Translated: CASSSWTSGTTDTQYF.

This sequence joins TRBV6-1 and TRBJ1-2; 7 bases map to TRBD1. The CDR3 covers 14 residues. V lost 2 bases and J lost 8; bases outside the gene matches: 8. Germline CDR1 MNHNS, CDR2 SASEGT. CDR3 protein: CASSEQGDLLGYTF. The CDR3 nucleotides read TGTGCCAGCAGTGAACAGGGGGACCTCTTGGGCTACACCTTC.

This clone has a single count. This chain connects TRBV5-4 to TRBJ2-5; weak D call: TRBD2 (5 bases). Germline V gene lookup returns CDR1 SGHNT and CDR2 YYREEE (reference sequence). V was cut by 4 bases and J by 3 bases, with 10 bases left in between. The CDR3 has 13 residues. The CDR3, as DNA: TGTGCCAGCAGCCCCCCCGGGGAAGAGACCCAGTACTTC. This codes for CASSPPGEETQYF.

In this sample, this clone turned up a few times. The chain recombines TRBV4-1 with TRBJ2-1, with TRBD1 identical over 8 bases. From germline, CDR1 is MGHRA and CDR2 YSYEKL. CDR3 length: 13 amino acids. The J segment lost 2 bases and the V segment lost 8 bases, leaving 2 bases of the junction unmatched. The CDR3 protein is CASRDRTYNEQFF. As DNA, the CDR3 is TGCGCCAGCCGGGACAGGACCTACAATGAGCAGTTCTTC.

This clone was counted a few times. CDR3 amino acids: CASSLGDLGQPQHF. Written as DNA, the CDR3 is TGTGCCAGCAGCTTGGGCGATTTGGGTCAGCCCCAGCATTTT. This chain uses TRBV5-5 with TRBJ1-5; no firm D call. Germline V gene lookup returns CDR1 SGHKS and CDR2 YYEKEE (reference sequence). This CDR3 comprises 14 residues. Deletions cut 0 bases from V and 6 bases from J, with 10 bases between.

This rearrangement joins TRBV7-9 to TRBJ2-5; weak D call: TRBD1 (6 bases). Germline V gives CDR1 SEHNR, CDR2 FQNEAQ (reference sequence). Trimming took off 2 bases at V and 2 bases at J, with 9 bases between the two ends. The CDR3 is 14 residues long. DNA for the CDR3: TGTGCCAGCAGCTTAAGAGGGACACAAGAGACCCAGTACTTC. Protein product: CASSLRGTQETQYF.

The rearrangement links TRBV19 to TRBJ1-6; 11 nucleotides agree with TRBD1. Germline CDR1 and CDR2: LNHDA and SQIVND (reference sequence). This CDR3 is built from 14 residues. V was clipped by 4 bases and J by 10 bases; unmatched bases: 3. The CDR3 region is CASSRDRGKSPLHF. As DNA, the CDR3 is TGTGCCAGTAGTAGGGACAGGGGGAAATCACCCCTCCACTTT.

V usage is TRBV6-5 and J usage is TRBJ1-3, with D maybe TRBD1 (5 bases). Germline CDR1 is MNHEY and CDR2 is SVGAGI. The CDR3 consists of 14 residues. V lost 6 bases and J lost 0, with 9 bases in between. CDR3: CASSATVSGNTIYF. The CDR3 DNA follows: TGTGCCAGCAGCGCGACAGTCTCTGGAAACACCATATATTTT.

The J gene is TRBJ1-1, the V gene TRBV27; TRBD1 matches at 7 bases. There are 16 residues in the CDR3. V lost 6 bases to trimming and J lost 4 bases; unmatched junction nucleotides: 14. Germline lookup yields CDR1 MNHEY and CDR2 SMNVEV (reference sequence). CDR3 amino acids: CASRYIRGVGGTEAFF. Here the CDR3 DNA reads TGTGCCAGCAGATACATCAGGGGGGTGGGTGGCACTGAAGCTTTCTTT.

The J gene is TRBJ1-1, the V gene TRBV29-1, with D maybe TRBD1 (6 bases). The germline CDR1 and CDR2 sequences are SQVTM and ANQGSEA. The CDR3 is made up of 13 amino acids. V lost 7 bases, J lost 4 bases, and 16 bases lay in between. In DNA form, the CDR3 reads TGCAGCGCCGGCGGGGGGCTGGCCACTGAAGCTTTCTTT. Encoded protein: CSAGGGLATEAFF. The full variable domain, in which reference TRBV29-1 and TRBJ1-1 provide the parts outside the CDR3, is SAVISQKPSRDICQRGTSLTIQCQVDSQVTMMFWYRQQPGQSLTLIATANQGSEATYESGFVIDKFPISRPNLTFSTLTVSNMSPEDSSIYLCSAGGGLATEAFFGQGTRLTVV.

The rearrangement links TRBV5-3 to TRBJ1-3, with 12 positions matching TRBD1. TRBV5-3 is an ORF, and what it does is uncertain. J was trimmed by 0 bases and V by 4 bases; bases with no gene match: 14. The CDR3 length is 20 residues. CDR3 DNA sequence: TGTGCCAGAAGCACTAAGATCTGGGACAGGGGGCTAGTCTCTGGAAACACCATATATTTT. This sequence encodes CARSTKIWDRGLVSGNTIYF.

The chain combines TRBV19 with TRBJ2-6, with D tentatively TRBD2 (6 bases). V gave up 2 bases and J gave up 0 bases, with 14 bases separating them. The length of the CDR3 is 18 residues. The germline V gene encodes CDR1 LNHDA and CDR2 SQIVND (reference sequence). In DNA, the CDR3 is TGTGCCAGTAGTATACGGCCGGGGGTGAGCTCTGGGGCCAACGTCCTGACTTTC. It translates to CASSIRPGVSSGANVLTF.

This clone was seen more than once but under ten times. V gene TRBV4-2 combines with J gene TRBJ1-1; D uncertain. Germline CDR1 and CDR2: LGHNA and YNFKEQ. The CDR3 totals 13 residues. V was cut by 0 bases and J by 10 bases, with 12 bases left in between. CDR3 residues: CASSQDPSYGAFF. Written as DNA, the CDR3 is TGTGCCAGCAGCCAAGATCCCTCTTATGGAGCTTTCTTT.

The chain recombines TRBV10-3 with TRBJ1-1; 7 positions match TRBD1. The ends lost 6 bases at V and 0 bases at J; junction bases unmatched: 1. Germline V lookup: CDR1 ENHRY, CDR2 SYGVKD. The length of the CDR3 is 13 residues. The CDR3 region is CAIRTGLNTEAFF. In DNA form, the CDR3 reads TGTGCCATCAGGACAGGGTTGAACACTGAAGCTTTCTTT.

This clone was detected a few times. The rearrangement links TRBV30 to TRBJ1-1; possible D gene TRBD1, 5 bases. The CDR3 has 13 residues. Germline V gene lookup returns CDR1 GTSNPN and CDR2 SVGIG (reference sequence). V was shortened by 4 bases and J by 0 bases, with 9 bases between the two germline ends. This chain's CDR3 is CAWKRDLNTEAFF. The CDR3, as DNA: TGTGCCTGGAAACGGGACCTGAACACTGAAGCTTTCTTT.

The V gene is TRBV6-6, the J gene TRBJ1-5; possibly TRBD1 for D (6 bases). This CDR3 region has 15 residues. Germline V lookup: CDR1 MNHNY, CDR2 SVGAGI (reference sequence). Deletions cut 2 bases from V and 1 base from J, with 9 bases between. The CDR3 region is CASSYGQTSNQPQHF. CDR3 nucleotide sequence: TGTGCCAGCAGTTACGGACAGACAAGCAATCAGCCCCAGCATTTT.

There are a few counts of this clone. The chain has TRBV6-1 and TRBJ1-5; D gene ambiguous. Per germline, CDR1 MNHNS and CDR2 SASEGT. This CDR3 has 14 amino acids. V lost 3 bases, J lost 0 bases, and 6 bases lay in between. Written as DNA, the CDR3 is TGTGCCAGCAGTGATGGGTATAGCAATCAGCCCCAGCATTTT. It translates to CASSDGYSNQPQHF.

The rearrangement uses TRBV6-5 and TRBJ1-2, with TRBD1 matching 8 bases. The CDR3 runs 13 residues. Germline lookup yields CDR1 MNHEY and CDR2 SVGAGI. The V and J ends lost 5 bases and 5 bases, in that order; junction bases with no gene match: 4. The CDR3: CASSLRQGYGYTF. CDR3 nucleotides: TGTGCCAGCAGTCTCCGACAGGGGTATGGCTACACCTTC.

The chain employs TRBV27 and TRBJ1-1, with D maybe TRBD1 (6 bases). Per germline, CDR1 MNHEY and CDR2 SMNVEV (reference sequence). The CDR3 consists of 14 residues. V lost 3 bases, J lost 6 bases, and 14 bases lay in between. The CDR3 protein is CASSLDSRRSEAFF. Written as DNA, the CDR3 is TGTGCCAGCAGTTTGGACAGTCGGCGATCTGAAGCTTTCTTT.

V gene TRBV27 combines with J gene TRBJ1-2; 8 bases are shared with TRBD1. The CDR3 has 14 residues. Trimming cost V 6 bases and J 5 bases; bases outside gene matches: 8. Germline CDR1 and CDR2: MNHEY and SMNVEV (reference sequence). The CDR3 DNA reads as TGTGCCAGCAGACTACAGGGGGGGGGTTATGGCTACACCTTC. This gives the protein CASRLQGGGYGYTF.

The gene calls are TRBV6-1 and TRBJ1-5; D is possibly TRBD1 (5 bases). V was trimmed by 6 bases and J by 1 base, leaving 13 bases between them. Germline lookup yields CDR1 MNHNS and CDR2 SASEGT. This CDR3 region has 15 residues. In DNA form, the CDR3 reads TGTGCCAGCAGGGGGGAGAGGGTCAGCAATCAGCCCCAGCATTTT. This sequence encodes CASRGERVSNQPQHF.

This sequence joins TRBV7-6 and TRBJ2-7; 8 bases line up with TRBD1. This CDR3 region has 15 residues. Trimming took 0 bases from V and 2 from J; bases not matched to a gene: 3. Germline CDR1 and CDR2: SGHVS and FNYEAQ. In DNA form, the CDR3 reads TGTGCCAGCAGCTTAGCGGGGGACAGGACCTACGAGCAGTACTTC. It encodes CASSLAGDRTYEQYF.

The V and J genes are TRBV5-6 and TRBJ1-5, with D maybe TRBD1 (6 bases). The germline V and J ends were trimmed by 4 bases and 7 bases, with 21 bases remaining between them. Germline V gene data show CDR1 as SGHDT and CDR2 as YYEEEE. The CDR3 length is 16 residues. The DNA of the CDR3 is TGTGCCAGCAGCGTTTGGGCCTCAGGGGTCGGCCAGCCCCAGCATTTT. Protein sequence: CASSVWASGVGQPQHF.

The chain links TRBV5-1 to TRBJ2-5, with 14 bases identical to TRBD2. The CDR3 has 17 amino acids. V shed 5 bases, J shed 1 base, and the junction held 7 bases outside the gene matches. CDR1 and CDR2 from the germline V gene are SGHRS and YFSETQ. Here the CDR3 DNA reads TGCGCCAGCAGACCTGGACTAGCGGGGGGCCGCCAAGAGACCCAGTACTTC. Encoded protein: CASRPGLAGGRQETQYF.

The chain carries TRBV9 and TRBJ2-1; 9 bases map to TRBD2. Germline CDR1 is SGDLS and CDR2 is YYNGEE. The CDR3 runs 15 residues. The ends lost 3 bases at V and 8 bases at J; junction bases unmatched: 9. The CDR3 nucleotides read TGTGCCAGCAGCGCGCGGGAGGGACGAGGGGATGAGCAGTTCTTC. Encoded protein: CASSAREGRGDEQFF.

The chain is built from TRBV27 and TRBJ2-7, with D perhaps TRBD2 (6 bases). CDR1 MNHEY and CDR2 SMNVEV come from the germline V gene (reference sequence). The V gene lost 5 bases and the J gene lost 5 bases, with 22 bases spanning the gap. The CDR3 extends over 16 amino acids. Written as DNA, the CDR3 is TGTGCCAGCAGTCAGTCTCTAGCGAGCGTAGGCCACGAGCAGTACTTC. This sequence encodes CASSQSLASVGHEQYF.

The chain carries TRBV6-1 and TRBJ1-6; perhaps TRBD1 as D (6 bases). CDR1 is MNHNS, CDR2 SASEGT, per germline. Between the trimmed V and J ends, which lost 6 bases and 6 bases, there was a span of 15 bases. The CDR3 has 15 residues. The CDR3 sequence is CASRAGHQINSPLHF. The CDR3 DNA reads TGTGCCAGCAGGGCGGGACACCAGATTAATTCACCCCTCCACTTT.

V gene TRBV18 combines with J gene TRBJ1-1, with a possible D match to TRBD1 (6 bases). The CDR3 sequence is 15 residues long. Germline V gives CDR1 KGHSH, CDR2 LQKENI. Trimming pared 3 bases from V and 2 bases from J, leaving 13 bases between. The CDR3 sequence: CASSPHRDSNTEAFF. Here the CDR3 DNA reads TGTGCCAGCTCACCTCACAGGGACTCTAACACTGAAGCTTTCTTT.